A selection of T cell receptor beta chains follows, all from one sample in a study of blood T cells in healthy people across ages. TCRdb re-called the 5' RACE reads through MiXCR, storing one row per CDR3 protein. The sample includes 950,000 to 1,200,000 distinct CDR3 sequences, around two fifths of them seen just once. Specimen: blood. The origin of the receptors is a man younger than 30 in good health. The CDR3 runs from the conserved cysteine through the conserved F or W. Each record gives: V gene, J gene, D gene, clone size, CDR3 protein, CDR3 DNA. A D gene is named only where the DNA matches it firmly. The listing skips clone size in some rows; elsewhere it reads once, few, many or a size class.

V gene: TRBV12-3/TRBV12-4
J gene: TRBJ2-1
D gene: .
clone size: few
CDR3 protein: CASSYLMGGGYNERFF
CDR3 DNA: TGTGCCAGCAGTTACCTAATGGGAGGGGGCTACAATGAGCGGTTCTTC

V gene: TRBV9
J gene: TRBJ1-1
D gene: .
clone size: .
CDR3 protein: CASSVRGKWFPEAFF
CDR3 DNA: TGTGCCAGCAGCGTACGAGGGAAATGGTTCCCTGAAGCTTTCTTT

V gene: TRBV20-1
J gene: TRBJ1-2
D gene: .
clone size: .
CDR3 protein: CSASGGAPNYDYTF
CDR3 DNA: TGCAGTGCATCGGGGGGGGCCCCTAACTATGACTACACCTTC

V gene: TRBV20-1
J gene: TRBJ2-1
D gene: TRBD1
clone size: .
CDR3 protein: CSATARDRNYNEQFF
CDR3 DNA: TGCAGTGCTACGGCCCGGGACAGGAATTACAATGAGCAGTTCTTC

V gene: TRBV4-2
J gene: TRBJ1-1
D gene: TRBD1
clone size: .
CDR3 protein: CASSPGQGLAEAFF
CDR3 DNA: TGTGCCAGCAGCCCCGGACAGGGGTTGGCTGAAGCTTTCTTT

V gene: TRBV10-3
J gene: TRBJ1-4
D gene: .
clone size: .
CDR3 protein: CAISEGLSSGDEKLFF
CDR3 DNA: TGTGCCATCAGTGAGGGACTCTCTTCTGGGGATGAAAAACTGTTTTTT

V gene: TRBV29-1
J gene: TRBJ2-3
D gene: .
clone size: .
CDR3 protein: CSAQFGVSKDTQNF
CDR3 DNA: TGCAGCGCCCAGTTTGGGGTGAGCAAAGATACGCAGAATTTT

V gene: TRBV7-6
J gene: TRBJ2-3
D gene: TRBD2
clone size: .
CDR3 protein: CASSSEPGLAGVTSTDTQYF
CDR3 DNA: TGTGCCAGCAGCTCCGAACCGGGACTAGCGGGGGTAACCAGCACAGATACGCAGTATTTT

V gene: TRBV10-3
J gene: TRBJ2-5
D gene: TRBD2
clone size: .
CDR3 protein: CAIRAGGYNEQYF
CDR3 DNA: TGTGCCATCCGGGCGGGGGGCTACAATGAGCAGTACTTC

V gene: TRBV5-6
J gene: TRBJ2-2
D gene: TRBD2
clone size: once
CDR3 protein: CAGSAILAGVNTGELFF
CDR3 DNA: TGTGCCGGCAGCGCAATCCTAGCGGGGGTGAACACCGGGGAGCTGTTTTTT

V gene: TRBV25-1
J gene: TRBJ1-2
D gene: .
clone size: few
CDR3 protein: CASSGLTRPYGYTF
CDR3 DNA: TGTGCCAGCAGCGGACTCACACGCCCTTATGGCTACACCTTC

V gene: TRBV24-1
J gene: TRBJ1-1
D gene: TRBD1
clone size: .
CDR3 protein: CATTDREGTEAFF
CDR3 DNA: TGTGCCACCACCGACAGGGAGGGCACTGAAGCTTTCTTT

V gene: TRBV9
J gene: TRBJ1-6
D gene: .
clone size: .
CDR3 protein: CASSNRPNSPLHF
CDR3 DNA: TGTGCCAGCAGCAACAGGCCGAATTCACCCCTCCACTTT

V gene: TRBV7-9
J gene: TRBJ1-5
D gene: .
clone size: few
CDR3 protein: CASSLAPGFQPQHF
CDR3 DNA: TGTGCCAGCAGCTTAGCGCCGGGTTTTCAGCCCCAGCATTTT

V gene: TRBV6-2/TRBV6-3
J gene: TRBJ1-2
D gene: TRBD1
clone size: few
CDR3 protein: CASSLKGQADDGYTF
CDR3 DNA: TGTGCCAGCAGTCTTAAGGGACAGGCGGACGATGGCTACACCTTC

V gene: TRBV15
J gene: TRBJ1-4
D gene: .
clone size: .
CDR3 protein: CATSRDEGGREKLFF
CDR3 DNA: TGTGCCACCAGCAGAGATGAAGGGGGGCGTGAAAAACTGTTTTTT

V gene: TRBV6-5
J gene: TRBJ1-1
D gene: .
clone size: .
CDR3 protein: CASSSGDRPTEAFF
CDR3 DNA: TGTGCCAGCAGTTCGGGAGACAGACCCACTGAAGCTTTCTTT

V gene: TRBV7-9
J gene: TRBJ1-4
D gene: .
clone size: .
CDR3 protein: CASSFVRGAVEKLFF
CDR3 DNA: TGTGCCAGCAGCTTCGTTAGGGGGGCGGTTGAAAAACTGTTTTTT

V gene: TRBV4-1
J gene: TRBJ1-2
D gene: .
clone size: .
CDR3 protein: CASSQEVSGVSYGYTF
CDR3 DNA: TGCGCCAGCAGCCAAGAAGTCTCGGGCGTAAGCTATGGCTACACCTTC

V gene: TRBV28
J gene: TRBJ1-2
D gene: .
clone size: once
CDR3 protein: CVSSLERRGPFYGYTF
CDR3 DNA: TGTGTCAGCAGCCTCGAGCGCCGGGGGCCTTTCTATGGCTACACCTTC

V gene: TRBV7-2
J gene: TRBJ1-2
D gene: .
clone size: .
CDR3 protein: CASSLAFSSGGLAGYTF
CDR3 DNA: TGTGCCAGCAGCTTAGCCTTTTCTTCGGGGGGCTTGGCTGGCTACACCTTC

V gene: TRBV29-1
J gene: TRBJ2-2
D gene: TRBD2
clone size: .
CDR3 protein: CSARGLAGAGGELFF
CDR3 DNA: TGCAGCGCTAGAGGACTAGCGGGGGCGGGCGGGGAGCTGTTTTTT

V gene: TRBV10-3
J gene: TRBJ1-5
D gene: TRBD1
clone size: .
CDR3 protein: CAISETEQGNQPQHF
CDR3 DNA: TGTGCCATCAGTGAGACCGAACAGGGGAATCAGCCCCAGCATTTT

V gene: TRBV2
J gene: TRBJ2-7
D gene: .
clone size: .
CDR3 protein: CATGGQRITYEQYF
CDR3 DNA: TGTGCCACCGGGGGGCAGCGGATCACCTACGAGCAGTACTTC

V gene: TRBV9
J gene: TRBJ1-4
D gene: .
clone size: few
CDR3 protein: CASSSNPPGMANEKLFF
CDR3 DNA: TGTGCCAGCAGCTCCAACCCCCCGGGGATGGCTAATGAAAAACTGTTTTTT

V gene: TRBV2
J gene: TRBJ2-4
D gene: .
clone size: .
CDR3 protein: CASMGRWGIQYF
CDR3 DNA: TGTGCCAGCATGGGACGGTGGGGCATTCAGTACTTC

V gene: TRBV12-3/TRBV12-4
J gene: TRBJ2-7
D gene: .
clone size: .
CDR3 protein: CASSLAALNEQYF
CDR3 DNA: TGTGCCAGCAGTTTAGCTGCATTGAATGAGCAGTACTTC

V gene: TRBV12-3/TRBV12-4
J gene: TRBJ2-7
D gene: TRBD2
clone size: .
CDR3 protein: CASSLVAGGVDEQYF
CDR3 DNA: TGTGCCAGCAGTTTAGTAGCGGGGGGGGTGGATGAGCAGTACTTC

V gene: TRBV3-1
J gene: TRBJ2-5
D gene: TRBD2
clone size: .
CDR3 protein: CASSSLAGGEQYF
CDR3 DNA: TGTGCCAGCAGCTCCTTAGCGGGGGGGGAGCAGTACTTC

V gene: TRBV7-3
J gene: TRBJ2-3
D gene: .
clone size: .
CDR3 protein: CASSLVSLGSSTDTQYF
CDR3 DNA: TGTGCCAGCAGCTTAGTCTCCCTAGGCTCCAGCACAGATACGCAGTATTTT

V gene: TRBV20-1
J gene: TRBJ2-3
D gene: .
clone size: .
CDR3 protein: CSARVPVPDTQYF
CDR3 DNA: TGCAGTGCTAGGGTACCAGTTCCAGATACGCAGTATTTT

V gene: TRBV7-9
J gene: TRBJ2-5
D gene: TRBD1
clone size: few
CDR3 protein: CVIRHGTGVYF
CDR3 DNA: TGTGTCATACGACACGGGACAGGAGTGTACTTC

V gene: TRBV28
J gene: TRBJ1-4
D gene: .
clone size: .
CDR3 protein: CASSPRADGKLFF
CDR3 DNA: TGTGCCAGCAGTCCCCGTGCGGACGGAAAACTGTTTTTT

V gene: TRBV29-1
J gene: TRBJ2-3
D gene: .
clone size: many
CDR3 protein: CSVEEQGRLSTDTQYF
CDR3 DNA: TGCAGCGTTGAAGAACAGGGCCGCCTTAGCACAGATACGCAGTATTTT

V gene: TRBV7-7
J gene: TRBJ2-7
D gene: .
clone size: .
CDR3 protein: CASSPSPAIQDGEQYF
CDR3 DNA: TGTGCCAGCAGCCCATCACCGGCCATTCAAGATGGTGAGCAGTACTTC

V gene: TRBV5-6
J gene: TRBJ1-1
D gene: .
clone size: few
CDR3 protein: CASSPDTGGRRGNTEAFF
CDR3 DNA: TGTGCCAGCAGCCCTGATACGGGGGGCCGGCGGGGTAACACTGAAGCTTTCTTT

V gene: TRBV10-3
J gene: TRBJ1-5
D gene: .
clone size: many
CDR3 protein: CAIRGDSNQPQHF
CDR3 DNA: TGTGCCATCAGGGGAGATAGCAATCAGCCCCAGCATTTT

V gene: TRBV12-3/TRBV12-4
J gene: TRBJ1-2
D gene: TRBD1
clone size: many
CDR3 protein: CASSRQGAAYGYTF
CDR3 DNA: TGTGCCAGCAGTCGACAGGGGGCGGCCTATGGCTACACCTTC

V gene: TRBV3-1
J gene: TRBJ2-7
D gene: .
clone size: many
CDR3 protein: CASSQDRGDEQYF
CDR3 DNA: TGTGCCAGCAGCCAAGATCGCGGGGACGAGCAGTACTTC

V gene: TRBV20-1
J gene: TRBJ2-4
D gene: .
clone size: once
CDR3 protein: CSALSQNIQYF
CDR3 DNA: TGCAGTGCCCTTAGTCAAAACATTCAGTACTTT

V gene: TRBV19
J gene: TRBJ1-3
D gene: .
clone size: .
CDR3 protein: CASSPGGKGNTIYF
CDR3 DNA: TGTGCCAGTAGTCCCGGGGGCAAGGGAAACACCATATATTTT

V gene: TRBV5-1
J gene: TRBJ2-5
D gene: .
clone size: few
CDR3 protein: CASSFVFGHGTQYF
CDR3 DNA: TGCGCCAGCAGCTTTGTCTTTGGCCACGGGACCCAGTACTTC

V gene: TRBV30
J gene: TRBJ2-7
D gene: TRBD1
clone size: .
CDR3 protein: CAWSVQGVSYEQYF
CDR3 DNA: TGTGCCTGGAGTGTACAGGGGGTCTCGTACGAGCAGTACTTC

V gene: TRBV6-5
J gene: TRBJ2-1
D gene: TRBD2
clone size: .
CDR3 protein: CASSYSPLAGVYNEQFF
CDR3 DNA: TGTGCCAGCAGTTACTCCCCCTTAGCGGGAGTGTACAATGAGCAGTTCTTC

V gene: TRBV9
J gene: TRBJ1-2
D gene: .
clone size: few
CDR3 protein: CASSVWRAASYGYTF
CDR3 DNA: TGTGCCAGCAGCGTATGGAGGGCGGCTAGCTATGGCTACACCTTC

V gene: TRBV20-1
J gene: TRBJ2-3
D gene: .
clone size: .
CDR3 protein: CSAQSGVVDTQYF
CDR3 DNA: TGCAGTGCTCAATCAGGCGTCGTTGATACGCAGTATTTT

V gene: TRBV4-3
J gene: TRBJ1-2
D gene: TRBD1
clone size: .
CDR3 protein: CASSQDPRGQGACGYTF
CDR3 DNA: TGCGCCAGCAGCCAAGATCCCCGGGGGCAGGGGGCTTGTGGCTACACCTTC

V gene: TRBV2
J gene: TRBJ2-3
D gene: .
clone size: .
CDR3 protein: CASSRGFTDTPYF
CDR3 DNA: TGTGCCAGCAGTAGGGGGTTCACAGATACGCCGTATTTT

V gene: TRBV15
J gene: TRBJ2-1
D gene: TRBD2
clone size: .
CDR3 protein: CATSRDIRAGGANNEQFF
CDR3 DNA: TGTGCCACCAGCAGAGATATAAGAGCGGGGGGAGCTAACAATGAGCAGTTCTTC

V gene: TRBV12-3/TRBV12-4
J gene: TRBJ2-7
D gene: TRBD2
clone size: .
CDR3 protein: CASSSLGLAGSHEQYF
CDR3 DNA: TGTGCCAGCAGTTCCCTCGGGCTAGCGGGGTCTCACGAGCAGTACTTC